This note documents a single TCR beta chain sequence. Its antigen is unknown. One end of the junction fails to match germline, which may point to a read error. TCRdb reprocessed the 5' RACE reads with MiXCR, giving one entry per CDR3 protein. Of 1.5 million to 2 million distinct CDR3 sequences in the sample, 32% were seen once. These data originate in a study of identical twins. Overall study results and limits: Weaker excess twin sharing was seen among beta out-of-frame sequences. Whereas memory repertoires showed no such difference, abundant cord blood beta clonotypes carried fewer insertions.

Donors were all healthy Caucasians. Sequencing used cord blood. The TCR sequence derives from a newborn girl in good health.

The CDR3 reads CASRGLAKNIRYF. The CDR3 DNA is TGTGCCAGCCGAGGCCTAGCCAAAAACATTCGGTACTTC. This chain connects TRBV28 to TRBJ2-4; D might be TRBD2 (5 bases). Germline V CDR1 and CDR2: MDHEN, SYDVKM. This CDR3 has 13 residues.